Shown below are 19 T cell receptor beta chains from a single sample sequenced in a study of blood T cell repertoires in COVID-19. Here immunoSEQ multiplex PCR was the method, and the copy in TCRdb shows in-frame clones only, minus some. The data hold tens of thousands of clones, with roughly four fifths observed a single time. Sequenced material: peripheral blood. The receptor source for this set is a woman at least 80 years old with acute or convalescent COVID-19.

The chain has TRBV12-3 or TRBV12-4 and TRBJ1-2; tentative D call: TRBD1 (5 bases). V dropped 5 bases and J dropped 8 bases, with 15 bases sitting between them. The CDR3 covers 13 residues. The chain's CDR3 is CASSPPGRTGYTF. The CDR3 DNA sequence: TGTGCCAGCAGTCCTCCGGGGAGGACAGGCTACACCTTC.

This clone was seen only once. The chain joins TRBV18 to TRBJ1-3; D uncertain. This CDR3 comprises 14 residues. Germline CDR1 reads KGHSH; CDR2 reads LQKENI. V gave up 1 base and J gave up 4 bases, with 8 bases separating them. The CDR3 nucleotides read TGTGCCAGCTCACCACTCAGGCAAGGAAACACCATATATTTT. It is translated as CASSPLRQGNTIYF.

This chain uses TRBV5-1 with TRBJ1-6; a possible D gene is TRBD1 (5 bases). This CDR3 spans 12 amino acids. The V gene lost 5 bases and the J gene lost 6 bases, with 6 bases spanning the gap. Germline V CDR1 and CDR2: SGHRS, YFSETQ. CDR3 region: CASSDSNSPLHF. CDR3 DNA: TGCGCCAGCAGTGACAGTAATTCACCCCTCCACTTT. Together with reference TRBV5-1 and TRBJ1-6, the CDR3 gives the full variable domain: KAGVTQTPRYLIKTRGQQVTLSCSPISGHRSVSWYQQTPGQGLQFLFEYFSETQRNKGNFPGRFSGRQFSNSRSEMNVSTLELGDSALYLCASSDSNSPLHFGNGTRLTVT.

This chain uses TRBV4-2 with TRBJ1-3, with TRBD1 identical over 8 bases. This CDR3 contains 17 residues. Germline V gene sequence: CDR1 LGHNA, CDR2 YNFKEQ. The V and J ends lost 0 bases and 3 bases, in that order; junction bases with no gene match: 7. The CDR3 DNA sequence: TGTGCCAGCAGCCAAGAGCGGACAGGGCTGAATGGAAACACCATATATTTT. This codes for CASSQERTGLNGNTIYF.

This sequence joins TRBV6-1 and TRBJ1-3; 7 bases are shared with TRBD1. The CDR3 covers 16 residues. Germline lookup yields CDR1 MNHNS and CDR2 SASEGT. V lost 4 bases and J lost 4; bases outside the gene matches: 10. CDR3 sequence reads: CASSVTKGAGGNTIYF. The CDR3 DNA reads TGTGCCAGCAGTGTAACCAAGGGGGCAGGCGGAAACACCATATATTTT.

CDR3 DNA: TGTGCCAGCAGTCCCTGGACTAGCGGGAGAGGGACAGATACGCAGTATTTT. Its translation is CASSPWTSGRGTDTQYF. The chain is built from TRBV27 and TRBJ2-3, with TRBD2 identical over 13 bases. V shed 5 bases, J shed 3 bases, and the junction held 8 bases outside the gene matches. The CDR3 has 17 amino acids. Germline CDR1 and CDR2: MNHEY and SMNVEV (reference sequence).

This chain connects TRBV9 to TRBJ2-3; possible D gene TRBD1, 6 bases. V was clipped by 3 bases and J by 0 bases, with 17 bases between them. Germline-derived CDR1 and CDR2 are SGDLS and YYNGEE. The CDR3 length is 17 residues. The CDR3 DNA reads TGTGCCAGCAGCGAGCATCCTCCGGGACACAGCACAGATACGCAGTATTTT. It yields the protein CASSEHPPGHSTDTQYF. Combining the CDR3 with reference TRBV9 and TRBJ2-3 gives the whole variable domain DSGVTQTPKHLITATGQRVTLRCSPRSGDLSVYWYQQSLDQGLQFLIQYYNGEERAKGNILERFSAQQFPDLHSELNLSSLELGDSALYFCASSEHPPGHSTDTQYFGPGTRLTVL.

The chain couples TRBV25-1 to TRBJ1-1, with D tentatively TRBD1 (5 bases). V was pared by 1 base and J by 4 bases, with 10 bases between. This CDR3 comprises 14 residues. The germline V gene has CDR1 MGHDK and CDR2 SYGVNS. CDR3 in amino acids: CASSESGGFTEAFF. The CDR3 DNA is TGTGCCAGCAGTGAATCGGGGGGTTTCACTGAAGCTTTCTTT. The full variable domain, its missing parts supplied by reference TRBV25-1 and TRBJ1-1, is EADIYQTPRYLVIGTGKKITLECSQTMGHDKMYWYQQDPGMELHLIHYSYGVNSTEKGDLSSESTVSRIRTEHFPLTLESARPSHTSQYLCASSESGGFTEAFFGQGTRLTVV.

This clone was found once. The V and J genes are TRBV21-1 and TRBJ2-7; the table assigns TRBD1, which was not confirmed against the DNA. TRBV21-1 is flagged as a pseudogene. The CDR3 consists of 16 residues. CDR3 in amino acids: CASSRERDTSSYEQYF. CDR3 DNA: TGTGCCAGCAGCAGAGAGAGGGACACCAGCTCCTACGAGCAGTACTTC.

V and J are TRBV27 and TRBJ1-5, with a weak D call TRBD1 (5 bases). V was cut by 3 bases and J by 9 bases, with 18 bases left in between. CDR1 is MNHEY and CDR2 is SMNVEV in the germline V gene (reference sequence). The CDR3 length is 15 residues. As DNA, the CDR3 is TGTGCCAGCAGTTTTTCGCAAGTGGGGCGTGGGCCCCAGCATTTT. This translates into CASSFSQVGRGPQHF.

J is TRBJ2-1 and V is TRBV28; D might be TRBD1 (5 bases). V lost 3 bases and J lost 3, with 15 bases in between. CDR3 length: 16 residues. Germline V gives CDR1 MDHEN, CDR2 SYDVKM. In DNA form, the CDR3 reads TGTGCCAGCAGTTTGGGAAGGACAAGACTCTACAATGAGCAGTTCTTC. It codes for CASSLGRTRLYNEQFF.

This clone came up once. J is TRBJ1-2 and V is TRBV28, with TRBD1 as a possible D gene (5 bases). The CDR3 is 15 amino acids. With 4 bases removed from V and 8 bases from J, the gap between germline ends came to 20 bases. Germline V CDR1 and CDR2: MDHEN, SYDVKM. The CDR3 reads CASSSGGALIQGYTF. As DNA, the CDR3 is TGTGCCAGCAGTTCTGGTGGGGCGCTTATCCAAGGCTACACCTTC.

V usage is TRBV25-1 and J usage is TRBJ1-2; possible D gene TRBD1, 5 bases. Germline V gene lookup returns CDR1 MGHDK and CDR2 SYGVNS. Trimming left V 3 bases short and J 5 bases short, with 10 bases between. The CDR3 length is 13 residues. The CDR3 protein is CASSEGGVYGYTF. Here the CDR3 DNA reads TGTGCCAGCAGTGAGGGAGGGGTATATGGCTACACCTTC.

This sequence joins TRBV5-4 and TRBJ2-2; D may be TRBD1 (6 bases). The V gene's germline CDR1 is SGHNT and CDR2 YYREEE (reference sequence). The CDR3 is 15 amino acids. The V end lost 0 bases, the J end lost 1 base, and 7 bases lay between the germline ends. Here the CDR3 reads CASSLGGGNTGELFF. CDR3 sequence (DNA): TGTGCCAGCAGCTTGGGAGGGGGGAACACCGGGGAGCTGTTTTTT.

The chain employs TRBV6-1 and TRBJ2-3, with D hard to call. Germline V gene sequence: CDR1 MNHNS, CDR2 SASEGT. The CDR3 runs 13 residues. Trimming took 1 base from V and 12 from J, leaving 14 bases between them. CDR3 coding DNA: TGTGCCAGCAGTGAAGGGCAGACATCCTCTCAGTATTTT. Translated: CASSEGQTSSQYF.

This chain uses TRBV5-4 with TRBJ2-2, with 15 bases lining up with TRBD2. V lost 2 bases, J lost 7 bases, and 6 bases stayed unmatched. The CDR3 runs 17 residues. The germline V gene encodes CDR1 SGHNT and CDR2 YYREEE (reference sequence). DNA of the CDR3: TGTGCCAGCAGCTTAGGACTAGCGGGAGGGAATCACGGGGAGCTGTTTTTT. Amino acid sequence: CASSLGLAGGNHGELFF.

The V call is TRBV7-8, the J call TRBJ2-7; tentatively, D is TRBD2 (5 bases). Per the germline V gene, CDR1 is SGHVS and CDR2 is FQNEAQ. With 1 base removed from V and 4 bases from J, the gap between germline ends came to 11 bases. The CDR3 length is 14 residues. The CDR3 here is CASSLGISAYEQYF. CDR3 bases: TGTGCCAGCAGCTTAGGTATTAGCGCTTACGAGCAGTACTTC.

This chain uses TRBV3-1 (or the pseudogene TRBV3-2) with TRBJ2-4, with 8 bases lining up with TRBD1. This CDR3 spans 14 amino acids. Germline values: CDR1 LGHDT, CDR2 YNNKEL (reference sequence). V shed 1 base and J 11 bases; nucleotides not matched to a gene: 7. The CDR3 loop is CASSQGGTGLFQYF. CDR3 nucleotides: TGTGCCAGCAGCCAAGGAGGGACAGGTCTTTTTCAGTACTTC.

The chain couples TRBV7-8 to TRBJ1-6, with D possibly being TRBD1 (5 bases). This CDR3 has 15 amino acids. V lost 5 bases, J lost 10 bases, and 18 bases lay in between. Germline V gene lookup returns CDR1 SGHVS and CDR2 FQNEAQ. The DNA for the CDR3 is TGTGCCAGCAGCCTAGGGACCGTCAGCGGCTCACCCCTCCACTTT. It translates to CASSLGTVSGSPLHF.